What follows is one TCR beta chain and its context. The antigen is undetermined. The data stem from a study of graft-versus-host responses after intestinal transplantation. Overall study: Tacrolimus and steroids were given for about 3 years to all recipients after anti-thymocyte globulin induction.

TCRdb's table, derived via immunoSEQ multiplex PCR, lists solely in-frame clones and lacks some. Among 15,000 to 20,000 clones, 80% to 90% were seen once, and the ten largest hold approximately 5.6%. General study results and limits: Early declines in HvG clones that occurred post-transplant were associated with peak circulating GvH clone levels. High graft-versus-host to host-versus-graft T cell clonal ratios marked allografts of patients with graft-donor macrochimerism.

The sequence was obtained from a human patient who received an intestinal transplant, so some T cells may come from the graft donor. The sequencing used PBMCs, collected approximately 16 weeks after intestinal transplant.

The CDR3 reads CASSHPTRGEGQGYYEQYF. The CDR3 DNA reads TGCGCCAGCAGCCACCCCACCCGTGGCGAGGGACAGGGGTACTACGAGCAGTACTTC. This rearrangement joins TRBV4-1 to TRBJ2-7; 10 bases match TRBD1. The germline V gene has CDR1 MGHRA and CDR2 YSYEKL. Trimming at V came to 3 bases and at J to 3 bases, leaving 17 bases not matched to a gene. The CDR3 spans 19 residues.